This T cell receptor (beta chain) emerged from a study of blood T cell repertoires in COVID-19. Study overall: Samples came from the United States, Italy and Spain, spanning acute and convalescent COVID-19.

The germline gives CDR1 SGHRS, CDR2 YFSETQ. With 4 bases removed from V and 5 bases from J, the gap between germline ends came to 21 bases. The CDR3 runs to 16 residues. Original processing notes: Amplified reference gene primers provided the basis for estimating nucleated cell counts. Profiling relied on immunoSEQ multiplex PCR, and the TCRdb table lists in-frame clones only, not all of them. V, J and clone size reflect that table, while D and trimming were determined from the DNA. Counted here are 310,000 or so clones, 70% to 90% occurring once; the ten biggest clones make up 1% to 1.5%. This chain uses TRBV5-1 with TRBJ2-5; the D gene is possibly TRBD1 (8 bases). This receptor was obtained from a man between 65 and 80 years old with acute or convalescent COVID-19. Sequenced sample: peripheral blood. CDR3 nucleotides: TGCGCCAGCAGCCCTCAGGGGGCGGGGGTCGGGGAGACCCAGTACTTC. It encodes CASSPQGAGVGETQYF.